These 9 T cell receptor beta chains share one sample of origin, sequenced in a study of blood T cell repertoires in COVID-19. This table comes from immunoSEQ multiplex PCR, and its TCRdb copy is limited to in-frame clones, with some not included. This sample yields about 77,000 clones, of which roughly nine tenths are seen a single time; 16% belongs to the top ten. Specimen: peripheral blood. All receptors derive from a woman older than 75 with active or convalescent COVID-19.

The genes are TRBV7-2 and TRBJ2-2, with D uncertain. The CDR3 has 14 amino acids. Trimming took off 4 bases at V and 4 bases at J, with 10 bases between the two ends. The germline V gene has CDR1 SGHTA and CDR2 FQGNSA. The DNA of the CDR3 is TGTGCCAGCAGCTCCCGACAAACCACCGGGGAGCTGTTTTTT. This encodes CASSSRQTTGELFF.

The chain carries TRBV24-1 and TRBJ1-3; 7 positions match TRBD1. The CDR3 is made up of 15 amino acids. The germline CDR1 and CDR2 sequences are KGHDR and SFDVKD. The junction had 7 bases not matched to a gene; V was cut back by 5 bases and J by 4 bases. The CDR3 region has the DNA TGTGCCACCAGTGCCTCGGACAGGTCCGGAAACACCATATATTTT. Translating gives CATSASDRSGNTIYF.

This clone was observed a handful of times. The gene calls are TRBV6-5 and TRBJ2-7; D possibly corresponds to TRBD2 (7 bases). The CDR3 spans 14 residues. The germline V gene has CDR1 MNHEY and CDR2 SVGAGI. V was shortened by 5 bases and J by 6 bases, with 17 bases between the two germline ends. The CDR3 DNA sequence: TGTGCCAGCAGTACAGGGAGGGGGGGCGGCGAGCAGTACTTC. Residues: CASSTGRGGGEQYF.

V gene TRBV5-1 combines with J gene TRBJ1-6; the D is unclear. Trimming removed 5 bases at V and 0 bases at J, with 12 bases between. This CDR3 spans 16 amino acids. The germline V gene encodes CDR1 SGHRS and CDR2 YFSETQ. CDR3 region: CASRGEGSSYNSPLHF. CDR3 DNA sequence: TGCGCCAGCAGGGGTGAGGGAAGCTCCTATAATTCACCCCTCCACTTT.

This clone was recorded once. The chain links TRBV7-9 to TRBJ2-7; D is perhaps TRBD2 (6 bases). Germline-derived CDR1 and CDR2 are SEHNR and FQNEAQ (reference sequence). The CDR3 has 17 amino acids. V was pared by 1 base and J by 3 bases, with 19 bases between. CDR3 DNA sequence: TGTGCCAGCAGCTTAGGCCGGGACTCCCTCAGGAGCTACGAGCAGTACTTC. Its translation: CASSLGRDSLRSYEQYF.

The rearrangement links TRBV4-1 to TRBJ2-4; the D gene is possibly TRBD2 (5 bases). CDR3 length: 15 amino acids. Trimming pared 1 base from V and 2 bases from J, leaving 9 bases between. CDR1 and CDR2 from the germline V gene are MGHRA and YSYEKL. CDR3 in amino acids: CASSQGSVSKNIQYF. The CDR3 region has the DNA TGCGCCAGCAGCCAAGGTAGCGTTTCCAAAAACATTCAGTACTTC.

The chain combines TRBV4-1 with TRBJ2-7; D perhaps matches TRBD1 (6 bases). This CDR3 spans 13 amino acids. Germline V gene data show CDR1 as MGHRA and CDR2 as YSYEKL. Trimming pared 0 bases from V and 4 bases from J, leaving 7 bases between. CDR3 region: CASSQDQGYEQYF. CDR3 sequence (DNA): TGCGCCAGCAGCCAAGATCAGGGGTACGAGCAGTACTTC.

This sequence joins TRBV19 and TRBJ2-4, with 7 bases that match TRBD2. Germline CDR1 is LNHDA and CDR2 is SQIVND (reference sequence). V gave up 0 bases and J gave up 8 bases; unmatched junction bases: 10. This CDR3 spans 16 amino acids. The CDR3 DNA is TGTGCCAGTAGTATAGATCAATGGGAGGGGATTGACATTCAGTACTTC. Its translation is CASSIDQWEGIDIQYF.

This rearrangement joins TRBV4-3 to TRBJ2-7; D is undetermined. Trimming took off 0 bases at V and 4 bases at J, with 7 bases between the two ends. Germline V gene sequence: CDR1 LGHNA, CDR2 YSLEER. The CDR3 extends over 13 amino acids. The DNA of the CDR3 is TGCGCCAGCAGCCAAGATTTCGGGTACGAGCAGTACTTC. Protein product: CASSQDFGYEQYF.